This is a list of T cell receptor beta chains from one sample in a study of blood T cell repertoires in COVID-19. Profiled with immunoSEQ multiplex PCR; TCRdb holds only in-frame clones, not every one. The repertoire holds 95,000 to 150,000 clones, with 75% to 90% as singletons. The sequenced sample was peripheral blood. The receptors here all came from a woman aged 70-85 years with acute or convalescent COVID-19. Both conserved end residues are part of each CDR3. Each record gives: clone size, J gene, D gene, V gene, CDR3 protein, CDR3 DNA. D genes are given only for firm matches. Size tells how often a clone was seen (once, few, many) or the class of an expanded clone, and some rows leave it out.

>once|TRBJ1-1|TRBD1|TRBV19
CASSTKPGQGLNTEAFF
TGTGCCAGTAGTACCAAACCGGGACAGGGCTTGAACACTGAAGCTTTCTTT
>.|TRBJ2-5|TRBD2|TRBV18
CASSPAGTTKETQYF
TGTGCCAGCTCACCAGCCGGGACTACCAAAGAGACCCAGTACTTC
>.|TRBJ2-1|TRBD1|TRBV9
CASSWDRDSNEQFF
TGTGCCAGCAGCTGGGACAGGGATAGTAATGAGCAGTTCTTC
>.|TRBJ2-1|TRBD2|TRBV5-6
CASSPPAGGRDEQFF
TGTGCCAGCAGCCCCCCGGCGGGGGGCCGGGATGAGCAGTTCTTC
>once|TRBJ1-1|.|TRBV28
CASSLGAWSTEAFF
TGTGCCAGCAGTCTGGGGGCATGGAGCACTGAAGCTTTCTTT
>.|TRBJ2-2|TRBD1|TRBV5-1
CASSFGQGANTGELFF
TGCGCCAGCAGCTTCGGACAGGGGGCAAACACCGGGGAGCTGTTTTTT
>few|TRBJ2-3|TRBD2|TRBV2
CASSESVRASGATDTQYF
TGTGCCAGCAGTGAAAGTGTAAGGGCTAGCGGGGCTACAGATACGCAGTATTTT
>.|TRBJ2-6|.|TRBV10-3
CAISESTGQSSGANVLTF
TGTGCCATCAGTGAGTCCACCGGACAGAGCTCTGGGGCCAACGTCCTGACTTTC
>.|TRBJ2-7|.|TRBV3-1/TRBV3-2
CASSQEQGNYEVQYF
TGTGCCAGCAGCCAAGAGCAGGGTAACTACGAAGTGCAGTACTTC
>.|TRBJ2-1|.|TRBV5-4
CASVHPEKGSDEQFF
TGTGCCAGCGTCCACCCGGAAAAGGGTAGCGATGAGCAGTTCTTC
>.|TRBJ1-1|.|TRBV19
CASSIRGNTEAFF
TGTGCCAGTAGTATACGGGGGAACACTGAAGCTTTCTTT
>.|TRBJ2-7|TRBD1|TRBV6-6
CASSQQGALSYEQYF
TGTGCCAGCAGTCAGCAGGGGGCTCTTTCCTACGAGCAGTACTTC
>.|TRBJ2-3|TRBD2|TRBV10-2
CASSGPSGGPGADTQYF
TGCGCCAGCAGTGGGCCTAGCGGGGGCCCCGGGGCAGATACGCAGTATTTT
>.|TRBJ2-5|TRBD2|TRBV3-1/TRBV3-2
CASSQGGPGLARETQYF
TGTGCCAGCAGCCAAGGGGGACCGGGACTAGCTAGAGAGACCCAGTACTTC
>few|TRBJ2-7|.|TRBV4-2
CASSPMDTYEQYF
TGTGCCAGCAGCCCTATGGACACCTACGAGCAGTACTTC
>.|TRBJ2-3|TRBD2|TRBV2
CASSEGTSGGVTDTQYF
TGTGCCAGCAGTGAAGGGACTAGCGGGGGAGTGACAGATACGCAGTATTTT
>.|TRBJ1-3|.|TRBV30
CAWIYGSGNTIYF
TGTGCCTGGATTTACGGCTCTGGAAACACCATATATTTT
>.|TRBJ2-7|TRBD2|TRBV3-1/TRBV3-2
CASSQLLAGGYEQYF
TGTGCCAGCAGCCAATTACTAGCGGGGGGCTACGAGCAGTACTTC